In its sample, the clone carrying this T cell receptor beta chain was seen once. Its antigen is not identified. The PCR employed 60 Vbeta primers together with 13 Jbeta primers. This table comes from immunoSEQ multiplex PCR, and its TCRdb copy is limited to in-frame clones, with some not included. This table has approximately 150,000 clones, approximately 80% appearing once. The CDR3 has 16 amino acids. Trimming left V 3 bases short and J 5 bases short, with 20 bases between. Germline CDR1 and CDR2: LNHDA and SQIVND (reference sequence). The data derive from a study of cytomegalovirus exposure and HLA in healthy donors. Study-wide points: The study dropped some indistinguishable V segments, TRBV6-2 and TRBV6-3 among them. Later analysis identified several of the most significant clusters that appeared linked to common viral pathogens.

This TCR derives from a man younger than 30 in good health and CMV-seronegative. Sequencing was done on a sample of PBMCs. V gene TRBV19 combines with J gene TRBJ2-7; D not certain. CDR3 loop: CASSMSLFRSLHEQYF. The CDR3 DNA follows: TGTGCCAGTAGTATGTCGTTATTCCGGTCTTTGCACGAGCAGTACTTC. The full variable domain, completed using reference TRBV19 and TRBJ2-7, is DGGITQSPKYLFRKEGQNVTLSCEQNLNHDAMYWYRQDPGQGLRLIYYSQIVNDFQKGDIAEGYSVSREKKESFPLTVTSAQKNPTAFYLCASSMSLFRSLHEQYFGPGTRLTVT.